The 9 T cell receptor beta chains below all came from one sample that was sequenced in a study of beta chain features in type 1 diabetes. Their antigen targets remain unknown. Study-wide results and caveats: Researchers report that Type 1 diabetes patients had moderately but significantly shorter TCRB CDR3s across all four CD4+ subsets.

Every isolated RNA sample was fully reverse transcribed, so sequencing captured expressed TCRB transcripts. The repertoire was sequenced with immunoSEQ multiplex PCR; TCRdb's copy has only in-frame clones and lacks some. Found here are some 330,000 clones, around an eighth of them singletons; the top ten hold 0.008% to 0.011%. Material: naive CD4+ T cells from blood. The receptors were sampled from a woman younger than 35 with type 1 diabetes.

This clone has a handful of counts. The V call is TRBV21-1, the J call TRBJ2-7; the tabulated D call, TRBD2, remains unverified against the DNA. TRBV21-1 represents a pseudogene. The CDR3 length is 13 residues. DNA of the CDR3: TGTGCCAGCAGCGCCCGGCGGGGAGGCGAGCAGTACTTC. Encoded protein: CASSARRGGEQYF.

V gene TRBV18 combines with J gene TRBJ2-2, with D perhaps TRBD1 (6 bases). V was shortened by 6 bases and J by 0 bases, with 14 bases between the two germline ends. Germline lookup yields CDR1 KGHSH and CDR2 LQKENI. This CDR3 region has 16 residues. CDR3 loop: CASSRRTVTNTGELFF. DNA of the CDR3: TGTGCCAGCTCCCGAAGGACAGTTACGAACACCGGGGAGCTGTTTTTT.

This clone has just a few counts. This sequence joins TRBV7-2 and TRBJ2-4; 11 bases line up with TRBD2. CDR1 is SGHTA and CDR2 is FQGNSA in the germline V gene. There are 17 residues in the CDR3. V shed 2 bases and J 5 bases; nucleotides not matched to a gene: 8. The CDR3: CASSLSSLAGGQNIQYF. CDR3 nucleotide sequence: TGTGCCAGCAGCTTATCGTCGCTAGCGGGGGGCCAAAACATTCAGTACTTC.

V is TRBV11-2 and J is TRBJ2-7; TRBD2 matches at 11 bases. J gave up 7 bases and V 5 bases, and 13 bases lay outside the gene matches. Looked up from germline, CDR1 is SGHAT and CDR2 is FQNNGV. CDR3 length equals 16 residues. For the CDR3, the DNA is TGTGCCAGCAGCGCGCGAGAGGCTAGCGGGAGGCGGGAGCAGTACTTC. Its protein is CASSAREASGRREQYF.

The gene calls are TRBV14 and TRBJ1-5, with no clear D. Deletions cut 0 bases from V and 3 bases from J, with 12 bases between. Germline lookup yields CDR1 SGHDN and CDR2 FVKESK. The CDR3 spans 16 residues. The CDR3 DNA follows: TGTGCCAGCAGCCAAGATCCGGAACAGATCAATCAGCCCCAGCATTTT. It yields the protein CASSQDPEQINQPQHF.

This clone was detected a few times. The V call is TRBV5-1, the J call TRBJ1-4; D is perhaps TRBD1 (5 bases). The CDR3 runs to 14 residues. Between the trimmed V and J ends, which lost 5 bases and 7 bases, there was a span of 15 bases. CDR1 is SGHRS and CDR2 is YFSETQ in the germline V gene. CDR3 bases: TGCGCCAGCAGAAGGACAAACAATGGTGAAAAACTGTTTTTT. It encodes CASRRTNNGEKLFF. The full variable domain, completed using reference TRBV5-1 and TRBJ1-4, is KAGVTQTPRYLIKTRGQQVTLSCSPISGHRSVSWYQQTPGQGLQFLFEYFSETQRNKGNFPGRFSGRQFSNSRSEMNVSTLELGDSALYLCASRRTNNGEKLFFGSGTQLSVL.

In its sample, this clone was seen a few times. V is TRBV29-1 and J is TRBJ1-2; weak D call: TRBD1 (6 bases). Germline V lookup: CDR1 SQVTM, CDR2 ANQGSEA. V was cut by 6 bases and J by 7 bases, with 15 bases left in between. The CDR3 contains 12 residues. CDR3 nucleotides: TGCAGCGTGTACAGGGAAGGGGGTGGCTACACCTTC. Translation: CSVYREGGGYTF.

In this sample, this clone turned up a few times. CDR3 amino acids: CASSLKYSFSSYNEQFF. CDR3 nucleotide sequence: TGTGCCAGCAGTCTAAAGTATTCGTTTAGCTCCTACAATGAGCAGTTCTTC. V and J are TRBV7-8 and TRBJ2-1; D unresolved. Germline V gene sequence: CDR1 SGHVS, CDR2 FQNEAQ. This CDR3 has 17 amino acids. V was cut by 6 bases and J by 0 bases, with 18 bases left in between.

The sample holds a few counts of this clone. The V call is TRBV25-1, the J call TRBJ1-4; no definite D call. V was shortened by 4 bases and J by 0 bases, with 9 bases between the two germline ends. The CDR3 contains 15 residues. Germline values: CDR1 MGHDK, CDR2 SYGVNS. CDR3 coding DNA: TGTGCCAGCAGTGTACTAGATTCAACTAATGAAAAACTGTTTTTT. Translation gives CASSVLDSTNEKLFF.